This is a list of T cell receptor beta chains from one sample in a study of T cell responses to AZD1222 COVID-19 vaccine. Sequencing used immunoSEQ multiplex PCR; TCRdb keeps in-frame clones, though not all of them. This table has about 160,000 clones, roughly 90% appearing once. The input for sequencing was peripheral blood, taken on day 0 of AZD1222 vaccination. These receptors were taken from an adult in good health. Both conserved end residues are trimmed from each CDR3. The D gene is left open where the match is weak. Expanded clones get a size class; other rows say once, few or many, or leave the size out.

V	D	size	J	CDR3
TRBV7-2	.	once	TRBJ2-7	ASSLEGGDEQY
TRBV9	.	once	TRBJ1-5	ASSVGGSNQEPQH
TRBV9	.	.	TRBJ1-6	ASSVGAGYNSPLH
TRBV19	TRBD1	few	TRBJ1-1	ASSIRGGQGTEAF
TRBV12-3/TRBV12-4	.	.	TRBJ1-1	ASSQGVGAF
TRBV5-1	TRBD2	.	TRBJ2-2	ASSFDSLAGSSGELF
TRBV9	TRBD2	.	TRBJ2-7	ASSVGTSGRDTMYEQY
TRBV30	.	few	TRBJ1-6	AWSVGGTHNSPLH
TRBV27	.	.	TRBJ1-6	ASSFWGQNSPLH
TRBV7-9	.	.	TRBJ2-1	ASSLVDRQDQGHEQF
TRBV19	.	.	TRBJ2-7	ATGRDETYEQY
TRBV12-3/TRBV12-4	TRBD1	.	TRBJ1-1	ASSLVTGAEAF
TRBV14	.	.	TRBJ1-5	ASSQGNQPQH
TRBV6-1	.	.	TRBJ1-6	ASSEGRGSPLH
TRBV11-2	.	.	TRBJ2-1	ASSSSGGTGPLSYNEQF
TRBV19	.	.	TRBJ1-5	ASSIAVNQPQH
TRBV3-1/TRBV3-2	.	.	TRBJ1-2	ASSQGARFYGYT
TRBV28	.	.	TRBJ1-6	ASSPPPAGNSPLH
TRBV6-2/TRBV6-3	.	once	TRBJ1-2	ASSYPRNRPEDYGYT
TRBV9	TRBD2	.	TRBJ2-7	ASSVGTSGFYEQY